The 21 T cell receptor beta chains below come from one sample, sequenced in a study of cytomegalovirus exposure and HLA in healthy donors. The PCR made use of 60 Vbeta and 13 Jbeta primers. Some clones are missing from TCRdb's copy, which holds only in-frame ones; the method was immunoSEQ multiplex PCR. The sample gives under 150,000 clones, 80% to 90% of which show up once; about 4.1% is in the top ten. Input material: PBMCs. These receptors were obtained from a middle-aged woman in good health and CMV-seropositive.

V usage is TRBV21-1 and J usage is TRBJ1-1. TRBV21-1 is a listed pseudogene. This CDR3 region has 17 residues. The CDR3 sequence is CASSKKEGKRGDTEAFF. The CDR3 DNA follows: TGTGCCAGCAGCAAAAAGGAGGGGAAGAGGGGAGACACTGAAGCTTTCTTT.

The CDR3 coding sequence is TGTGCCAGCAGTTCTGAGACTAGCGGGGTACCCACCTACGAGCAGTACTTC. Translated: CASSSETSGVPTYEQYF. V usage is TRBV28 and J usage is TRBJ2-7; TRBD2 aligns across 11 bases. The CDR3 has 17 residues. Germline CDR1 is MDHEN and CDR2 is SYDVKM. The V and J ends lost 4 bases and 2 bases, in that order; junction bases with no gene match: 10.

This clone turned up a few times. The V gene is TRBV15, the J gene TRBJ2-7; 9 bases match TRBD1. The CDR3 runs 15 residues. The junction had 7 bases not matched to a gene; V was cut back by 1 base and J by 6 bases. Germline V gene lookup returns CDR1 LNHNV and CDR2 YYDKDF (reference sequence). Here the CDR3 DNA reads TGTGCCACCAGCAGAGTGGGACAGGGAATTGGCGAGCAGTACTTC. Its translation is CATSRVGQGIGEQYF.

This chain uses TRBV5-1 with TRBJ1-1; 7 nucleotides line up with TRBD1. The CDR3 has 13 amino acids. V dropped 0 bases and J dropped 11; count of bases not matched to a gene: 7. Looked up from germline, CDR1 is SGHRS and CDR2 is YFSETQ. CDR3 sequence (DNA): TGCGCCAGCAGCTTGGGTCTGGGGACAGAGGCTTTCTTT. Translated, it gives CASSLGLGTEAFF.

The J gene is TRBJ1-1, the V gene TRBV27; D gene unclear. The CDR3 loop spans 14 amino acids. CDR1 MNHEY and CDR2 SMNVEV come from the germline V gene (reference sequence). Trimming removed 2 bases at V and 5 bases at J, with 12 bases between. CDR3 protein: CASSLRLRGTEAFF. Here the CDR3 DNA reads TGTGCCAGCAGTTTAAGGTTAAGAGGAACTGAAGCTTTCTTT.

The V and J genes are TRBV28 and TRBJ2-7; D remains unclear. CDR1 is MDHEN, CDR2 SYDVKM, per germline. CDR3 length equals 11 residues. The V end lost 5 bases, the J end lost 4 bases, and 6 bases lay between the germline ends. The CDR3 region has the DNA TGTGCCAGCAGTCCCCAGTACGAGCAGTACTTC. Protein: CASSPQYEQYF.

The chain recombines TRBV9 with TRBJ2-5; 7 nucleotides line up with TRBD1. V dropped 0 bases and J dropped 5; count of bases not matched to a gene: 7. The CDR3 runs 15 residues. Per germline, CDR1 SGDLS and CDR2 YYNGEE. CDR3 DNA sequence: TGTGCCAGCAGCGTAGTAGGGACAGATGGGGAGACCCAGTACTTC. Translating it yields CASSVVGTDGETQYF.

The chain joins TRBV6-1 to TRBJ2-7, with 10 positions matching TRBD2. J was trimmed by 7 bases and V by 4 bases; bases with no gene match: 7. This CDR3 region has 14 residues. CDR1 is MNHNS, CDR2 SASEGT, per germline. The CDR3 DNA reads TGTGCCAGCAGTGGGCTAGCGGGGGCGCGGGAGCAGTACTTC. Translated, it gives CASSGLAGAREQYF.

J is TRBJ2-7 and V is TRBV7-9, with 8 bases lining up with TRBD1. The CDR3 is made up of 14 amino acids. Per the germline V gene, CDR1 is SEHNR and CDR2 is FQNEAQ (reference sequence). V shed 4 bases and J 4 bases; nucleotides not matched to a gene: 6. In DNA, the CDR3 is TGTGCCAGCAGCTGGGACAGGAGAAAGTACGAGCAGTACTTC. Protein sequence: CASSWDRRKYEQYF.

The rearrangement joins TRBV27 to TRBJ2-7, with D hard to call. The germline V and J ends were trimmed by 5 bases and 6 bases, with 17 bases remaining between them. Germline loops: CDR1 MNHEY, CDR2 SMNVEV (reference sequence). This CDR3 has 14 amino acids. For the CDR3, the DNA is TGTGCCAGCAGTCCCCAGTTTTCCCCTGTCGAGCAGTACTTC. Its translation: CASSPQFSPVEQYF.

V usage is TRBV28 and J usage is TRBJ2-5; D is unresolved. Trimming cost V 8 bases and J 2 bases, with 15 bases left between them. The CDR3 is made up of 14 amino acids. The germline gives CDR1 MDHEN, CDR2 SYDVKM. The CDR3 spells CASGLIYGQETQYF. CDR3 in DNA: TGTGCCAGCGGATTGATCTACGGGCAAGAGACCCAGTACTTC.

This chain links TRBV7-9 with TRBJ2-2; the match to TRBD2 covers 11 bases. The trim removed 4 bases at V and 6 bases at J, leaving 7 bases unmatched. From germline, CDR1 is SEHNR and CDR2 FQNEAQ (reference sequence). The CDR3 spans 16 residues. The CDR3 spells CASSSSSGGAPGELFF. The DNA of the CDR3 is TGTGCCAGCAGCTCTAGTAGCGGGGGGGCGCCCGGGGAGCTGTTTTTT.

This clone was seen once. V and J are TRBV25-1 and TRBJ2-5; TRBD1 matches 9 bases. The CDR3 runs 15 residues. Germline lookup yields CDR1 MGHDK and CDR2 SYGVNS. Unmatched junction bases numbered 8, after V lost 5 bases and J lost 4 bases. CDR3 amino acids: CASSPGTGPGETQYF. CDR3 DNA: TGTGCCAGCAGTCCGGGGACAGGGCCCGGAGAGACCCAGTACTTC.

The chain recombines TRBV6-1 with TRBJ2-6; maybe TRBD2 (7 bases). V was shortened by 5 bases and J by 7 bases, with 12 bases between the two germline ends. Germline lookup yields CDR1 MNHNS and CDR2 SASEGT. The CDR3 totals 14 residues. CDR3 DNA sequence: TGTGCCAGCAGTTTAGGGGGGGTCGCCAACGTCCTGACTTTC. As protein: CASSLGGVANVLTF.

This clone was detected only a few times. V gene TRBV18 combines with J gene TRBJ2-1; TRBD1 agrees at 8 bases. CDR1 is KGHSH and CDR2 is LQKENI in the germline V gene. The CDR3 loop spans 14 amino acids. The V and J ends lost 2 bases and 7 bases, in that order; junction bases with no gene match: 4. CDR3 DNA: TGTGCCAGCTCACCAGTGACAGGGGTGAATGAGCAGTTCTTC. Translation: CASSPVTGVNEQFF.

This clone was recorded only once. The chain combines TRBV18 with TRBJ1-2; D remains unclear. This CDR3 spans 13 amino acids. Trimming removed 2 bases from V and 5 bases from J, with 9 bases in between. Germline V CDR1 and CDR2: KGHSH, LQKENI. CDR3 sequence: CASSPTTGYGYTF. In DNA, the CDR3 is TGTGCCAGCTCACCAACCACCGGGTATGGCTACACCTTC.

This clone appeared a single time. The gene calls are TRBV18 and TRBJ2-1, with D uncertain. Trimming left V 2 bases short and J 9 bases short, with 5 bases between. The germline V gene has CDR1 KGHSH and CDR2 LQKENI. This CDR3 region has 11 residues. CDR3 in amino acids: CASSPSLEQFF. The CDR3 nucleotides are TGTGCCAGCTCACCATCTCTTGAGCAGTTCTTC.

The chain joins TRBV7-9 to TRBJ1-1; 9 nucleotides agree with TRBD1. Germline trimming cut 5 bases from V and 1 base from J; bases unmatched to any gene: 5. Germline CDR1 SEHNR, CDR2 FQNEAQ (reference sequence). The CDR3 runs 15 residues. DNA of the CDR3: TGTGCCAGCAGCAGACAGGGGGGGACGAACACTGAAGCTTTCTTT. Amino acid sequence: CASSRQGGTNTEAFF.

The chain couples TRBV6-5 to TRBJ1-2; no reliable D call. Germline lookup yields CDR1 MNHEY and CDR2 SVGAGI. The CDR3 sequence is 12 residues long. The V and J ends lost 6 bases and 3 bases respectively, with 8 bases between them. The DNA for the CDR3 is TGTGCCAGCAGGAGTCGGGACTATGGCTACACCTTC. Protein product: CASRSRDYGYTF.

This clone appeared a few times. The sample holds other DNA sequences that translate to the same CDR3. The genes are TRBV29-1 and TRBJ1-2; perhaps TRBD1 as D (6 bases). The CDR3 spans 10 residues. Between the trimmed V and J ends, which lost 4 bases and 12 bases, there was a span of 12 bases. Germline lookup yields CDR1 SQVTM and CDR2 ANQGSEA. The CDR3 bases are TGCAGCGTTGGGACTGACAGGAACACCTTC. Its protein is CSVGTDRNTF.

This clone was found a few times. The chain carries TRBV7-2 and TRBJ2-3; tentatively, D is TRBD2 (5 bases). Germline CDR1 SGHTA, CDR2 FQGNSA. V was pared by 3 bases and J by 12 bases, with 13 bases between. This CDR3 region has 12 residues. This CDR3 is CASSFELGPQYF. DNA for the CDR3: TGTGCCAGCAGCTTTGAACTAGGTCCTCAGTATTTT.